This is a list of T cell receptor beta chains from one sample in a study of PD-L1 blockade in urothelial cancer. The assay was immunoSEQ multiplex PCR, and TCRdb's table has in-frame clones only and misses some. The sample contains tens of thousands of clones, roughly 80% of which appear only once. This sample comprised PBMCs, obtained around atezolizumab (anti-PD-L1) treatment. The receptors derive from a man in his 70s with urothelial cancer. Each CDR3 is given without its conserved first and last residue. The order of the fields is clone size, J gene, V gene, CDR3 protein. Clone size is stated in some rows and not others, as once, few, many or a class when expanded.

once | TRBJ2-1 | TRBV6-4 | ASRETDSLGEQF
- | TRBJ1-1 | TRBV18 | ASSPRQGTGTEAF
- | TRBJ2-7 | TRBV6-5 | ASSSLAGGGYEQY
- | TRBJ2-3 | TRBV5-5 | ASSLAAGGPVDTQY
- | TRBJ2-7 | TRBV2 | ANTDGTGTYEQY
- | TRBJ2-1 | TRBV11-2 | ASSLGPGGDEQF
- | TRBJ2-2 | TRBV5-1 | ASSLDSLNTGELF
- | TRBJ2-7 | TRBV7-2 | ASSLYPGQGYEQY
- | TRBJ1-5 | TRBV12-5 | ASGLTGLNQPQH
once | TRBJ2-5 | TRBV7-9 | ASQAETQY
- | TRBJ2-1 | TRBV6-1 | ASSEVGYNEQF
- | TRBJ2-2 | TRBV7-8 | ASSRRGTGGNTGELF
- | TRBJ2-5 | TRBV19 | ASSMGGVQETQY
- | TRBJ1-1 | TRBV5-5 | ASSLQVTEAF
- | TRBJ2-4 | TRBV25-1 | ASSPPGSIQY
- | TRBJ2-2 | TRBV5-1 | ASSPSEGGTGELF
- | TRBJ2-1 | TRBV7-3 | ASSEGLNNEQF